The rows below give T cell receptor beta chains drawn from one sample of a study of T cell changes during pregnancy in multiple sclerosis. Generated by immunoSEQ multiplex PCR, the TCRdb table keeps only in-frame clones and is missing some. Of some 27,000 clones listed, around 90% are singletons. Sample: CD4+ T cells from peripheral blood mononuclear cells, taken in the first trimester of pregnancy. Receptors originate from a female donor in good health, enrolled as a control in a pregnancy study. Each CDR3 is given with its conserved first and last residue. Each record gives: clone size, V gene, D gene, J gene, CDR3 protein, CDR3 DNA. D genes are given only for firm matches. Clone size appears in some rows only: once, few, many, or a class for an expanded clone.

clone size: .; V gene: TRBV18; D gene: TRBD1; J gene: TRBJ2-7; CDR3 protein: CASSPPGQGFYEQYF; CDR3 DNA: TGTGCCAGCTCACCACCGGGACAGGGGTTCTACGAGCAGTACTTC
clone size: .; V gene: TRBV6-5; D gene: TRBD1; J gene: TRBJ2-7; CDR3 protein: CASCEGTGYEQYF; CDR3 DNA: TGTGCCAGCTGTGAAGGGACAGGCTACGAGCAGTACTTC
clone size: .; V gene: TRBV15; D gene: TRBD1; J gene: TRBJ2-5; CDR3 protein: CATSMSSGGRETQYF; CDR3 DNA: TGTGCCACCAGCATGAGTTCAGGGGGCCGGGAGACCCAGTACTTC
clone size: .; V gene: TRBV30; D gene: TRBD1; J gene: TRBJ1-2; CDR3 protein: CAWSFRTGNGYTF; CDR3 DNA: TGTGCCTGGAGTTTTAGGACAGGGAATGGCTACACCTTC
clone size: .; V gene: TRBV4-1; D gene: .; J gene: TRBJ2-7; CDR3 protein: CASSQGLRGYEQYF; CDR3 DNA: TGCGCCAGCAGCCAAGGTCTACGGGGCTACGAGCAGTACTTC
clone size: .; V gene: TRBV18; D gene: TRBD1; J gene: TRBJ1-2; CDR3 protein: CASSLTGGVDGYTF; CDR3 DNA: TGTGCCAGCTCACTGACAGGGGGAGTCGATGGCTACACCTTC
clone size: once; V gene: TRBV2; D gene: .; J gene: TRBJ1-4; CDR3 protein: CASSERGGNEKLFF; CDR3 DNA: TGTGCCAGCAGTGAGAGGGGAGGGAATGAAAAACTGTTTTTT
clone size: once; V gene: TRBV5-1; D gene: TRBD2; J gene: TRBJ2-7; CDR3 protein: CASSPGTSQGYEQYF; CDR3 DNA: TGCGCCAGCAGCCCCGGGACTAGCCAGGGCTACGAGCAGTACTTC
clone size: few; V gene: TRBV19; D gene: .; J gene: TRBJ1-2; CDR3 protein: CANGGMRGRGYTF; CDR3 DNA: TGTGCCAACGGGGGAATGAGGGGAAGAGGCTACACCTTC
clone size: .; V gene: TRBV27; D gene: .; J gene: TRBJ1-4; CDR3 protein: CASSFPGSEKLFF; CDR3 DNA: TGTGCCAGCAGTTTCCCAGGTTCTGAAAAACTGTTTTTT
clone size: .; V gene: TRBV5-1; D gene: .; J gene: TRBJ2-7; CDR3 protein: CASSTSGPGYEQYF; CDR3 DNA: TGCGCCAGCAGCACCTCAGGGCCCGGGTACGAGCAGTACTTC
clone size: few; V gene: TRBV5-4; D gene: TRBD2; J gene: TRBJ2-1; CDR3 protein: CASSLGTSGYNEQFF; CDR3 DNA: TGTGCCAGCAGCTTGGGGACTAGCGGATACAATGAGCAGTTCTTC
clone size: once; V gene: TRBV19; D gene: .; J gene: TRBJ1-2; CDR3 protein: CASASRYGGDYGYTF; CDR3 DNA: TGTGCCAGTGCCAGCCGCTATGGGGGCGACTATGGCTACACCTTC
clone size: .; V gene: TRBV7-9; D gene: TRBD1; J gene: TRBJ1-1; CDR3 protein: CASSLGGGTGANTEAFF; CDR3 DNA: TGTGCCAGCAGCTTAGGGGGGGGGACAGGGGCGAACACTGAAGCTTTCTTT
clone size: .; V gene: TRBV5-1; D gene: TRBD2; J gene: TRBJ2-3; CDR3 protein: CASRLAGTDTQYF; CDR3 DNA: TGCGCCAGCAGACTAGCGGGCACAGATACGCAGTATTTT
clone size: .; V gene: TRBV28; D gene: TRBD1; J gene: TRBJ1-4; CDR3 protein: CASSPTQGLGTNEKLFF; CDR3 DNA: TGTGCCAGCAGTCCGACACAGGGGTTGGGAACTAATGAAAAACTGTTTTTT
clone size: once; V gene: TRBV30; D gene: TRBD1; J gene: TRBJ2-1; CDR3 protein: CAWSVLLFFGTASSYNEQFF; CDR3 DNA: TGTGCCTGGAGTGTCCTATTATTCTTCGGGACAGCTAGCTCCTACAATGAGCAGTTCTTC
clone size: .; V gene: TRBV5-1; D gene: TRBD2; J gene: TRBJ2-5; CDR3 protein: CASSLGGLAGARETQYF; CDR3 DNA: TGCGCCAGCAGCTTGGGGGGACTAGCGGGGGCACGGGAGACCCAGTACTTC
clone size: .; V gene: TRBV7-9; D gene: TRBD1; J gene: TRBJ1-1; CDR3 protein: CASSFLRGPVNTEAFF; CDR3 DNA: TGTGCCAGCAGCTTCTTAAGGGGGCCCGTGAACACTGAAGCTTTCTTT
clone size: .; V gene: TRBV30; D gene: .; J gene: TRBJ1-2; CDR3 protein: CAWTLQWGAHGYTF; CDR3 DNA: TGTGCCTGGACACTCCAGTGGGGCGCTCATGGCTACACCTTC
clone size: .; V gene: TRBV11-2; D gene: .; J gene: TRBJ2-5; CDR3 protein: CASSPNQETQYF; CDR3 DNA: TGTGCCAGCAGCCCAAACCAAGAGACCCAGTACTTC
clone size: .; V gene: TRBV19; D gene: TRBD1; J gene: TRBJ2-7; CDR3 protein: CASSTTGVGGEQYF; CDR3 DNA: TGTGCCAGTAGTACTACAGGGGTTGGGGGCGAGCAGTACTTC
clone size: once; V gene: TRBV7-2; D gene: .; J gene: TRBJ2-3; CDR3 protein: CASSYTQATDTQYF; CDR3 DNA: TGTGCCAGCAGCTATACCCAGGCGACAGATACGCAGTATTTT
clone size: .; V gene: TRBV5-1; D gene: TRBD2; J gene: TRBJ2-1; CDR3 protein: CASSLLGTGGDEQFF; CDR3 DNA: TGCGCCAGCAGCTTGTTAGGTACCGGGGGGGATGAGCAGTTCTTC
clone size: once; V gene: TRBV7-9; D gene: TRBD1; J gene: TRBJ2-1; CDR3 protein: CASTGDREGTYNEQFF; CDR3 DNA: TGTGCCAGCACCGGGGACAGGGAGGGGACCTACAATGAGCAGTTCTTC
clone size: .; V gene: TRBV6-4; D gene: TRBD1; J gene: TRBJ2-1; CDR3 protein: CASSDDWDRGNNEQFF; CDR3 DNA: TGTGCCAGCAGTGACGATTGGGACAGGGGGAACAATGAGCAGTTCTTC
clone size: .; V gene: TRBV29-1; D gene: .; J gene: TRBJ2-1; CDR3 protein: CSATGGGEQFF; CDR3 DNA: TGCAGCGCTACTGGGGGAGGCGAGCAGTTCTTC
clone size: .; V gene: TRBV4-2; D gene: TRBD1; J gene: TRBJ2-2; CDR3 protein: CASSQGDRVTGELFF; CDR3 DNA: TGTGCCAGCAGCCAAGGGGACAGGGTCACCGGGGAGCTGTTTTTT
clone size: .; V gene: TRBV6-1; D gene: TRBD1; J gene: TRBJ2-5; CDR3 protein: CASSGWQGAAQYF; CDR3 DNA: TGTGCCAGCAGTGGGTGGCAGGGGGCGGCCCAGTACTTC
clone size: .; V gene: TRBV19; D gene: TRBD1; J gene: TRBJ1-3; CDR3 protein: CASSGQALGNTIYF; CDR3 DNA: TGTGCCAGTTCAGGACAGGCCTTAGGAAACACCATATATTTT
clone size: .; V gene: TRBV20-1; D gene: .; J gene: TRBJ2-3; CDR3 protein: CSSVATDTQYF; CDR3 DNA: TGCAGCAGCGTGGCCACAGATACGCAGTATTTT
clone size: few; V gene: TRBV6-1; D gene: TRBD2; J gene: TRBJ2-5; CDR3 protein: CASTDWRGGEETQYF; CDR3 DNA: TGTGCCAGCACCGATTGGCGGGGGGGAGAGGAGACCCAGTACTTC
clone size: .; V gene: TRBV4-1; D gene: TRBD1; J gene: TRBJ1-2; CDR3 protein: CASSQALTGGWGYTF; CDR3 DNA: TGCGCCAGCAGCCAAGCCCTCACAGGGGGCTGGGGCTACACCTTC
clone size: .; V gene: TRBV28; D gene: TRBD2; J gene: TRBJ2-7; CDR3 protein: CASSLSREGSKEQYF; CDR3 DNA: TGTGCCAGCAGTTTATCACGGGAGGGTTCCAAAGAGCAGTACTTC
clone size: .; V gene: TRBV28; D gene: TRBD1; J gene: TRBJ1-1; CDR3 protein: CASSPNRGLNTEAFF; CDR3 DNA: TGTGCCAGCAGTCCTAACAGGGGGCTGAACACTGAAGCTTTCTTT
clone size: once; V gene: TRBV11-2; D gene: .; J gene: TRBJ1-2; CDR3 protein: CASSLSDRTYGYTF; CDR3 DNA: TGTGCCAGCAGCTTATCCGACAGGACCTATGGCTACACCTTC
clone size: .; V gene: TRBV5-1; D gene: TRBD1; J gene: TRBJ1-2; CDR3 protein: CASSLVPAGTGGYTF; CDR3 DNA: TGCGCCAGCAGCTTGGTCCCAGCAGGGACAGGGGGCTACACCTTC
clone size: .; V gene: TRBV28; D gene: .; J gene: TRBJ1-2; CDR3 protein: CASSFGSRNYGYTF; CDR3 DNA: TGTGCCAGCAGTTTCGGGAGCCGGAACTATGGCTACACCTTC
clone size: .; V gene: TRBV5-4; D gene: TRBD2; J gene: TRBJ2-3; CDR3 protein: CASGSAGGPGDTQYF; CDR3 DNA: TGTGCCAGCGGGTCGGCGGGGGGGCCGGGAGATACGCAGTATTTT
clone size: once; V gene: TRBV11-2; D gene: .; J gene: TRBJ2-2; CDR3 protein: CASSLGSGNTGELFF; CDR3 DNA: TGTGCCAGCAGCTTAGGGTCAGGGAACACCGGGGAGCTGTTTTTT
clone size: .; V gene: TRBV7-2; D gene: .; J gene: TRBJ2-2; CDR3 protein: CASSLNSVNTGELFF; CDR3 DNA: TGTGCCAGCAGCTTAAATAGCGTTAACACCGGGGAGCTGTTTTTT
clone size: .; V gene: TRBV5-1; D gene: TRBD2; J gene: TRBJ2-5; CDR3 protein: CASSQRGVPQETQYF; CDR3 DNA: TGCGCCAGCAGCCAGCGGGGGGTTCCACAAGAGACCCAGTACTTC
clone size: .; V gene: TRBV5-6; D gene: .; J gene: TRBJ2-2; CDR3 protein: CASSYSPGQANTGELFF; CDR3 DNA: TGTGCCAGCAGCTATTCCCCAGGACAAGCGAACACCGGGGAGCTGTTTTTT
clone size: .; V gene: TRBV28; D gene: TRBD2; J gene: TRBJ2-3; CDR3 protein: CASSSAAAGGDTDTQYF; CDR3 DNA: TGTGCCAGCAGTTCCGCGGCAGCGGGAGGGGACACAGATACGCAGTATTTT
clone size: .; V gene: TRBV7-2; D gene: TRBD1; J gene: TRBJ1-2; CDR3 protein: CASSSYRDRGRWEYGYTF; CDR3 DNA: TGTGCCAGCAGCTCCTACCGGGACAGGGGGCGTTGGGAATATGGCTACACCTTC
clone size: once; V gene: TRBV9; D gene: .; J gene: TRBJ2-2; CDR3 protein: CASRRGGTPTGELFF; CDR3 DNA: TGTGCCAGCAGGAGGGGCGGGACTCCCACCGGGGAGCTGTTTTTT
clone size: .; V gene: TRBV5-4; D gene: .; J gene: TRBJ1-3; CDR3 protein: CASSLGGSSGNTIYF; CDR3 DNA: TGTGCCAGCAGCTTGGGAGGTAGCTCTGGAAACACCATATATTTT
clone size: .; V gene: TRBV2; D gene: .; J gene: TRBJ1-1; CDR3 protein: CASSQGATSTEAFF; CDR3 DNA: TGTGCCAGCAGTCAAGGAGCGACCTCCACTGAAGCTTTCTTT